The TCR beta chain under discussion was sequenced for a study of T cell changes during pregnancy in multiple sclerosis. The germline gives CDR1 SGDLS, CDR2 YYNGEE. CDR3 length equals 15 residues. V was pared by 0 bases and J by 1 base, with 11 bases between. Sequencing used immunoSEQ multiplex PCR; TCRdb keeps in-frame clones, though not all of them. Altogether 34,000 or so clones are present, just over 90% being singletons, with the ten largest covering over 8.5%. The V and J genes are TRBV9 and TRBJ2-7; perhaps TRBD1 as D (6 bases). The source is a female donor with multiple sclerosis, enrolled in a pregnancy study. The sample was CD8+ T cells from peripheral blood mononuclear cells, taken before pregnancy. The CDR3 sequence is CASSVAATGSYEQYF. CDR3 nucleotides: TGTGCCAGCAGCGTAGCGGCGACAGGTTCCTACGAGCAGTACTTC. The full variable domain, with the rest looked up from reference TRBV9 and TRBJ2-7, is DSGVTQTPKHLITATGQRVTLRCSPRSGDLSVYWYQQSLDQGLQFLIQYYNGEERAKGNILERFSAQQFPDLHSELNLSSLELGDSALYFCASSVAATGSYEQYFGPGTRLTVT.